This is a list of T cell receptor beta chains from one sample in a study of PD-L1 blockade in urothelial cancer. Sequenced by immunoSEQ multiplex PCR; TCRdb stores in-frame clones only, minus some. The data hold 43,000 or so clones, with around 81% observed a single time. Sequences were derived from PBMCs, sampled around atezolizumab (anti-PD-L1) treatment. These receptors were obtained from a man between 60 and 70 years old with urothelial cancer. Each CDR3 is given with its conserved first and last residue. D genes are given only for firm matches. The size of a clone is reported for some rows only, either as once, few or many, or as a class for expanded clones.

>NA|TRBV5-1|16|NA|TRBJ1-6
TGCGCCAGCAGCTTGAGCATAGGGGGTTATAATTCACCCCTCCACTTT
CASSLSIGGYNSPLHF
>NA|TRBV10-2|11|NA|TRBJ2-1
TGCGCCAGCAGTGCTCACAATGAGCAGTTCTTC
CASSAHNEQFF
>NA|TRBV18|16|few|TRBJ1-3
TGTGCCAGCTCACCAAACGGACAGTCAACTGGAAACACCATATATTTT
CASSPNGQSTGNTIYF
>NA|TRBV21-1|14|NA|TRBJ2-2
TGTGCCAGCAGCAATATACAGGGTACCGGGGAGCTGTTTTTT
CASSNIQGTGELFF
>TRBD1|TRBV4-3|16|NA|TRBJ1-2
TGCGCCAGCAGCCAACCACAGGGGGCGCAGGACTATGGCTACACCTTC
CASSQPQGAQDYGYTF
>TRBD1|TRBV13|14|NA|TRBJ2-7
TGTGCCAGCAGCTTCGGGACAGGGGAGTCCGAGCAGTACTTC
CASSFGTGESEQYF
>NA|TRBV2|15|NA|TRBJ2-1
TGTGCCAGCAGTGGCGGGCGGAGCTCCTACAATGAGCAGTTCTTC
CASSGGRSSYNEQFF
>NA|TRBV28|16|NA|TRBJ1-1
TGTGCCAGCAGCCCCGACTGGGGGGGAGAGTACACTGAAGCTTTCTTT
CASSPDWGGEYTEAFF
>TRBD2|TRBV4-1|15|NA|TRBJ2-3
TGCGCCAGCAGCCAACCAGCGCAGACTAGCGTTACGCAGTATTTT
CASSQPAQTSVTQYF
>NA|TRBV15|15|few|TRBJ1-1
TGTGCCACCAGGATAGGACAGACACTGAACACTGAAGCTTTCTTT
CATRIGQTLNTEAFF
>NA|TRBV15|14|once|TRBJ1-3
TGTGCCACAGGGGTTGGGTGGTCTGGAAACACCATATATTTT
CATGVGWSGNTIYF
>TRBD2|TRBV5-4|15|NA|TRBJ2-2
TGTGCCAGCAGCTTGGTAGCGGGGGGCACCGGGGAGCTGTTTTTT
CASSLVAGGTGELFF
>NA|TRBV2|14|NA|TRBJ1-5
TGTGCCAGCAGGGACGTGGGGGGACATCAGCCCCAGCATTTT
CASRDVGGHQPQHF
>NA|TRBV10-3|15|NA|TRBJ2-6
TGTGCCATCAGCCAGACACTGTCTGGGGCCAACGTCCTGACTTTC
CAISQTLSGANVLTF
>TRBD1|TRBV7-2|14|NA|TRBJ1-5
TGTGCCAGCAGCCCAGGGGGGTTTAATCAGCCCCAGCATTTT
CASSPGGFNQPQHF
>NA|TRBV15|13|NA|TRBJ1-2
TGTGCCACCAGCCGACTTACCGAATATGGCTACACCTTC
CATSRLTEYGYTF
>NA|TRBV10-2|13|NA|TRBJ2-7
TGCGCCAGCAGGCGGCAGTCATCCTACGAGCAGTACTTC
CASRRQSSYEQYF
>NA|TRBV5-1|15|NA|TRBJ1-1
TGCGCCAGCAGCTTGGATGGGCGGGGGGACACTGAAGCTTTCTTT
CASSLDGRGDTEAFF
>NA|TRBV16|16|NA|TRBJ1-3
TGTGCCAGCAGCCAGTCGAGGGGGACGGCTGGAAACACCATATATTTT
CASSQSRGTAGNTIYF
>TRBD2|TRBV2|16|NA|TRBJ2-2
TGTGCCAGCACGGGGGCTAGCGGGAGGAACACCGGGGAGCTGTTTTTT
CASTGASGRNTGELFF
>TRBD2|TRBV28|15|NA|TRBJ2-7
TGTGCCAGCACGGCTAGCGGGGGCCCTTCCTACGAGCAGTACTTC
CASTASGGPSYEQYF
>TRBD2|TRBV7-2|16|once|TRBJ2-3
TGTGCCAGCAGCTTAAGTGGGGGACTAGCCCCAGATACGCAGTATTTT
CASSLSGGLAPDTQYF
>TRBD1|TRBV7-8|15|NA|TRBJ1-6
TGTGCCAGCAGCTTGAGACAGGGTGGGGATTCACCCCTCCACTTT
CASSLRQGGDSPLHF
>TRBD1|TRBV28|16|NA|TRBJ1-3
TGTGCCAGCAGTTTCGCAGGGGGCGTCTCTGGAAACACCATATATTTT
CASSFAGGVSGNTIYF
>NA|TRBV5-1|14|NA|TRBJ2-7
TGCGCCAGCAGCTTGGCCCAGGCTTCAGACGAGCAGTACTTC
CASSLAQASDEQYF
>TRBD1|TRBV28|14|NA|TRBJ2-6
TGTGCCACCTACAGGGGGACTGGGGCCAACGTCCTGACTTTC
CATYRGTGANVLTF
>NA|TRBV5-4|13|NA|TRBJ1-2
TGTGCCAGCAGCCAGGACAAGGGCTATGGCTACACCTTC
CASSQDKGYGYTF